This T cell receptor (beta chain) was found in a study of blood T cell repertoires in COVID-19. This clone was seen only once. The length of the CDR3 is 14 residues. Trimming cost V 7 bases and J 0 bases, with 13 bases left between them. CDR1 and CDR2 (germline): MNHEY, SMNVEV (reference sequence). The assay was immunoSEQ multiplex PCR, and TCRdb's table has in-frame clones only and misses some. This sample has fewer than 350,000 clones; 85% to 90% occur once, and the top ten carry less than 15%. The chain has TRBV27 and TRBJ2-7, with D perhaps matching TRBD2 (5 bases). Sequenced material: peripheral blood. The receptor was derived from a woman in her thirties with COVID-19, enrolled during active disease. The CDR3, as DNA: TGTGCCAGCACCGACGTGGGGAGCTCCTACGAGCAGTACTTC. Its protein is CASTDVGSSYEQYF.